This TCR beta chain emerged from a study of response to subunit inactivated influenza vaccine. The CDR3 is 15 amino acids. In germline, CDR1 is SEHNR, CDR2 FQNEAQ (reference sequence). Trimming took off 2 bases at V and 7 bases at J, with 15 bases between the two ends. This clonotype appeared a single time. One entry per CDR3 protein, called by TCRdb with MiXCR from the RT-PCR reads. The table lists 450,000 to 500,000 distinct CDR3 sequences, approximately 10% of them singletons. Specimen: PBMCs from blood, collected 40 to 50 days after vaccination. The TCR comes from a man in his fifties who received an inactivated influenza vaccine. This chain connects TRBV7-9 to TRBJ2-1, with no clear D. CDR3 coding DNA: TGTGCCAGCAGCTTATTTGGAGAGCCTACAAATGAGCAGTTCTTC. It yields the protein CASSLFGEPTNEQFF.